What follows are 2 T cell receptor beta chains derived from one specimen sequenced in a study of regulatory T cells in long-lasting Graves disease. Documented time point: persistent/refractory GD, antithyroid drugs over 5 years with positive TRAb. PBMCs provided the RNA from which the TCR library was made. HTBI primers from iRepertoire and Arm-PCR of CDR3 regions yielded the TCR beta libraries. MiXCR was run by TCRdb on the multiplex PCR reads, yielding one entry per CDR3 protein. Of about 470,000 distinct CDR3 sequences listed, less than 25% are singletons. This sample comprised peripheral blood mononuclear cells (PBMCs), obtained when the disease was refractory, from a patient treated with antithyroid drugs. These receptors were obtained from a female donor with Graves disease.

This clonotype appeared a few times. The chain is built from TRBV12-3 or TRBV12-4 and TRBJ1-5; TRBD1 agrees at 8 bases. This CDR3 region has 15 residues. Trimming removed 6 bases from V and 6 bases from J; junction bases left unmatched: 10. The CDR3 coding sequence is TGTGCCAGCAGCCCCGGGACAGGTCGGTTTCAGCCCCAGCATTTT. This gives the protein CASSPGTGRFQPQHF.

This clonotype has more than one count but fewer than ten. J is TRBJ1-1 and V is TRBV5-4, with D unresolved. CDR3 length equals 15 residues. Germline V gene sequence: CDR1 SGHNT, CDR2 YYREEE (reference sequence). Trimming shortened V by 1 base and J by 0 bases, and 10 bases separated the two germline ends. CDR3 sequence reads: CASSLPGSMNTEAFF. CDR3 sequence (DNA): TGTGCCAGCAGCTTGCCTGGGTCCATGAACACTGAAGCTTTCTTT.